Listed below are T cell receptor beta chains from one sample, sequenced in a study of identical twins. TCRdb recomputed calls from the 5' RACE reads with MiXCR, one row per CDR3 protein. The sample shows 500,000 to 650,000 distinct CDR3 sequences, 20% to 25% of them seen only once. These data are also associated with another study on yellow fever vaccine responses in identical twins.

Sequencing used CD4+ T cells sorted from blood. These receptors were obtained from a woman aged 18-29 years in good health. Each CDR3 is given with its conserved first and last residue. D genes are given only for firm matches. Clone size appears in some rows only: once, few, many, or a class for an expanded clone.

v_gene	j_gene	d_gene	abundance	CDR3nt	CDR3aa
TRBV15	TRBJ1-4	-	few	TGTGCCACCAGCAGAGATTCTACCGCCGCGGAAAAACTGTTTTTT	CATSRDSTAAEKLFF
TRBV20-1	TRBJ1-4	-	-	TGCAGTGCTGAAAGGACTGCTGCAATCGAAAAACTGTTTTTT	CSAERTAAIEKLFF
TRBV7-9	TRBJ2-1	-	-	TGTGCGGGCGGTTGGAAAACCTACAATGAGCAGTTCTTC	CAGGWKTYNEQFF
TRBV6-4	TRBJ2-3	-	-	TGTGCCACCAGTGACTCGGGATTTAACTGGCCCCGAGGCCAGCGCACGTGGACAGATACGCAGTATTTT	CATSDSGFNWPRGQRTWTDTQYF
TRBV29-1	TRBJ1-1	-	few	TGCAGCGTTGAGGGAACCGGGACGGGGACTGAAGCTTTCTTT	CSVEGTGTGTEAFF
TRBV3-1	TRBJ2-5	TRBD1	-	TGTGCCAGCAGCCAAGTCGGACAGGGGGCGGAGACCCAGTACTTC	CASSQVGQGAETQYF
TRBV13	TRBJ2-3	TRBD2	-	TGTGCCAGCAGCACGGGGGGGCGTGCCTTTCTCACAGATACGCAGTATTTT	CASSTGGRAFLTDTQYF
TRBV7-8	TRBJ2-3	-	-	TGTGCCAGCAGCAATCAAGATACGCAGTATTTT	CASSNQDTQYF
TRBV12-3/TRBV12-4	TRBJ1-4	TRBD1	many	TGTGCCAGCAGCACGGGACAGGTTAATGAAAAACTGTTTTTT	CASSTGQVNEKLFF
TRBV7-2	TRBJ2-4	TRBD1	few	TGTGCCAGCAGCGGGACAGGGATGGACAAAAACATTCAGTACTTC	CASSGTGMDKNIQYF
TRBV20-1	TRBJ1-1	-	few	TGCAGTGCTCAGTCGGGGGTCTCGAACACTGAAGCTTTCTTT	CSAQSGVSNTEAFF
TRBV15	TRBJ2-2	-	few	TGTGCCACCAGAGATTGGGGTGGAGCCAGGGCGAACACCGGGGAGCTGTTTTTT	CATRDWGGARANTGELFF
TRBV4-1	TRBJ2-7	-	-	TGCGCCAGCAGCCAATTGGGACTCTCCTACGAGCAGTACTTC	CASSQLGLSYEQYF
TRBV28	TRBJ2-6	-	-	TGTGCCAGCAGTTTATTTCCAGGGGAGGCCAACGTCCTGACTTTC	CASSLFPGEANVLTF
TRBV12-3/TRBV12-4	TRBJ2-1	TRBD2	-	TGTGCCAGCACCCCGCGGGGGGCTGGTGAGCAGTTCTTC	CASTPRGAGEQFF
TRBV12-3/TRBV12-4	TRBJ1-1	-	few	TGTGCCAGCAGCCTGCGGGAGCAAGGGTTGGAAGCTTTCTTT	CASSLREQGLEAFF
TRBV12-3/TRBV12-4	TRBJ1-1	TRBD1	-	TGTGCCAGCAGTTTTAGGGGGACAGCCACTGAAGCTTTCTTT	CASSFRGTATEAFF
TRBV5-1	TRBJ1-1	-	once	TGCGCCAGCAGCGAGGGGACCACTGAAGCTTTCTTT	CASSEGTTEAFF
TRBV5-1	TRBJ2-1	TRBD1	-	TGCGCCAGCACCCCCTCGACAGGGGTTTTATATGGCAATGAGCAGTTCTTC	CASTPSTGVLYGNEQFF
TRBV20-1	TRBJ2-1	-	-	TGCAGTGCATCCGGGACATTCAATGAGCAGTTCTTC	CSASGTFNEQFF
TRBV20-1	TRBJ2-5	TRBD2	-	TGCAGTGCTACGCTACTAGCGGGAGGGGAAGAGACCCAGTACTTC	CSATLLAGGEETQYF
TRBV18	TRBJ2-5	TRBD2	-	TGTGCCAGCTCCGGGACTAGCGGGAGGATGGAGACCCAGTACTTC	CASSGTSGRMETQYF
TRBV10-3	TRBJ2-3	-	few	TGTGCCATCAGGGAGACAGGAATCGGCACAGATACGCAGTATTTT	CAIRETGIGTDTQYF
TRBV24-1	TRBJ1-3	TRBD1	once	TGTGCCACCAGTGCCGGGACAGCTGGAAACACCATATATTTT	CATSAGTAGNTIYF
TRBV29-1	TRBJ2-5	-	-	TGCAGCGTTGTTCGGGGTTTAGAGACCCAGTACTTC	CSVVRGLETQYF
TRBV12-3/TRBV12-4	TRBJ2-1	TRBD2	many	TGTGCCAGCAGTCCCCAGACTAGCGGGAACTACAATGAGCAGTTCTTC	CASSPQTSGNYNEQFF
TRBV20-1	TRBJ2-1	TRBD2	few	TGCAGTGCAACGAAGCCTAGCGGGGGGGCTCTCCTTGAGCAGTTCTTC	CSATKPSGGALLEQFF
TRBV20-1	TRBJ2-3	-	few	TGCAGTGCTAGAGATTTTGGAATAATCACAGATACGCAGTATTTT	CSARDFGIITDTQYF
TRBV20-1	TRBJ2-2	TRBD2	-	TGCAGTGCTAGAGATCTCCTAGCGGGGGTGGTCACCGGGGAGCTGTTTTTT	CSARDLLAGVVTGELFF
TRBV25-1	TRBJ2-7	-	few	TGTGCCAGCAGTGAGAGCCCCGGCAGGCCCGGAGGCGAGCAGTACTTC	CASSESPGRPGGEQYF
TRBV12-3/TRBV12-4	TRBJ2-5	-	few	TGTGCCAGCAGTCCGAGGACTATAGAGACCCAGTACTTC	CASSPRTIETQYF
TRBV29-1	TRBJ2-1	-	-	TGCAGCGTTGTCAGACTCGGGCTTGACACTGAGCAGTTCTTC	CSVVRLGLDTEQFF
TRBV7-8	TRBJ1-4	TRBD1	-	TGTGCCAGCAGCACTAAGACAGGGAGTAATGAAAAACTGTTTTTT	CASSTKTGSNEKLFF
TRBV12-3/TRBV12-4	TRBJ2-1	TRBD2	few	TGTGCCAGCAGTTTAAGCGGGGGACTAGCGGGATCCTACAATGAGCAGTTCTTC	CASSLSGGLAGSYNEQFF
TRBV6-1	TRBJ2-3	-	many	TGTGCCAGCAAGGGGACAGATACGCAGTATTTT	CASKGTDTQYF
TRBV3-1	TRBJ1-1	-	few	TGTGCCAGCAGCCGGGCCGGACGGCCTGAAGCTTTCTTT	CASSRAGRPEAFF
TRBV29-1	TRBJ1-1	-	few	TGCAGCGTTGAACCGGGACTGAGGAACACTGAAGCTTTCTTT	CSVEPGLRNTEAFF
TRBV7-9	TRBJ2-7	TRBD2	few	TGTGCCAGCAGCTTGAAACTAGCGACCGAGCAGTACTTC	CASSLKLATEQYF
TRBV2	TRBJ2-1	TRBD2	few	TGTGCCAGCAGAGCAACTAGCGGGGGTTCGTACAATGAGCAGTTCTTC	CASRATSGGSYNEQFF
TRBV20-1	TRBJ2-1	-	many	TGCAGTGCTAGGTCGATGGACAGCCCCTACAATGAGCAGTTCTTC	CSARSMDSPYNEQFF
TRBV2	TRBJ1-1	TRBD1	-	TGTGCCAGCAGTAAGGACAGGACATCGAACACTGAAGCTTTCTTT	CASSKDRTSNTEAFF
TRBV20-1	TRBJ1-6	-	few	TGCAGTGCTAGAGCAGGGTCTAGGAATTCACCCCTCCACTTT	CSARAGSRNSPLHF
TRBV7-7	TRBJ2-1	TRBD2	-	TGTGCCAGCAGCTTATGGGGGGGGGAATACAATGAGCAGTTCTTC	CASSLWGGEYNEQFF
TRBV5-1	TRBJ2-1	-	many	TGCGCCAGCAGCTTGGTCGATGAGCAGTTCTTC	CASSLVDEQFF
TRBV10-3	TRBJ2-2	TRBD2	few	TGTGCCATCTGGGGAGGGTTTGGGAACACCGGGGAGCTGTTTTTT	CAIWGGFGNTGELFF
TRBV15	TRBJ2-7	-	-	TGTGCCACCAGCAGAGATCGTTGGGACCCCTACGAGCAGTACTTC	CATSRDRWDPYEQYF
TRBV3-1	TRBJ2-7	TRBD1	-	TGTGCCAGCAGCCAAGTGACAGGGTATCGTGCCTTC	CASSQVTGYRAF
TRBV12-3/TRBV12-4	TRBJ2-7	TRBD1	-	TGTGCCAGCAGCCGCGGGACAGGGGAGACCTACGAGCAGTACTTC	CASSRGTGETYEQYF
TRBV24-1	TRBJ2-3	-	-	TGTGCCACCAGTGATGGCAGGGCAGATACGCAGTATTTT	CATSDGRADTQYF
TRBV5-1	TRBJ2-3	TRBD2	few	TGCGCCAGCAGCTCCCTTTTGGGGGCTAGCGGGATCAAAGCGGATACGCAGTATTTT	CASSSLLGASGIKADTQYF
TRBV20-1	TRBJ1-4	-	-	TGCAGTGCTAGTCTCCGTGAGAGGGTGGCAACTAATGAAAAACTGTTTTTT	CSASLRERVATNEKLFF